Here is one T cell receptor (beta chain) with its context. TCRalpha and TCRbeta libraries used 5'RACE with constant-segment primers and UMIs. In TCRdb, the 5' RACE reads were re-called with MiXCR into one record per CDR3 protein. The table lists roughly 130,000 distinct CDR3 sequences, approximately 15% of them singletons. The germline gives CDR1 MNHEY, CDR2 SVGAGI. Trimming pared 6 bases from V and 6 bases from J, leaving 12 bases between. The CDR3 contains 13 residues. This entry belongs to a study of T-cell memory formation after mild COVID-19. Study details: Clusters of TCRs were largely donor specific.

The TCR originated in an adult woman who had mild COVID-19 (a few samples of this study predate the infection). Cell type and time point are not known. V and J are TRBV6-5 and TRBJ1-5, with D possibly being TRBD1 (5 bases). Sequencing was carried out using PBMCs or a T cell subset sorted from them (not recorded which). Here the CDR3 DNA reads TGTGCCAGCAGCATCAGGGTCGGTCAGCCCCAGCATTTT. This gives the protein CASSIRVGQPQHF.